This record looks at one TCR beta chain sequence and its context. What it binds is not known. The method was immunoSEQ multiplex PCR; TCRdb's version includes in-frame clones alone and lacks a portion of them. The sample shows about 150,000 clones, around 94% of them seen only once. The record originates from a study of OX40 agonist ivuxolimab in advanced cancers. About the study: Cancers in dose escalation were hepatocellular, melanoma, renal cell and head and neck. With a range of roughly 20 to 80, age averaged approximately 54 years, and 65% to 85% were male.

Germline V lookup: CDR1 MNHEY, CDR2 SVGAGI. The V end was cut by 2 bases, the J end by 3 bases, with 15 bases between. There are 16 residues in the CDR3. Study-level findings and limits: The investigators did not determine what antigen specificity the expanded peripheral T cells had.

Sequenced material: CD4+ or CD8+ T cells sorted from blood, taken in a trial of the OX40 agonist ivuxolimab. The rearrangement links TRBV6-5 to TRBJ2-3; weak D call: TRBD2 (7 bases). The sequence derives from an adult with an advanced solid tumor such as melanoma, head and neck, liver or kidney cancer. CDR3 in DNA: TGTGCCAGCAGTTACGATACGGGGGGCCGTACAGATACGCAGTATTTT. Its translation is CASSYDTGGRTDTQYF.